This T cell receptor beta chain was found in a study of beta chain features in type 1 diabetes. Sequenced material consisted of expressed TCRB transcripts (all of the isolated RNA was reverse transcribed). Data came from immunoSEQ multiplex PCR; TCRdb stores just in-frame clones and leaves some out. The sample holds 810,000 or so clones, roughly 17% seen once. As to this clone: Its specificity is not known.

The germline CDR1 and CDR2 sequences are SGHAT and FQNNGV. Losses at the gene ends were 5 bases for V and 4 bases for J; bases not matched to a gene: 5. CDR3 size: 15 residues. Purity exceeded 95% in all sorted populations. Study results and limitations: Comparison showed that naive, central memory and Treg TCRB repertoires appeared more similar among patients than among healthy donors.

J is TRBJ2-1 and V is TRBV11-2; 10 bases are shared with TRBD2. The sample consisted of naive CD4+ T cells from blood. The sequence was collected from a young woman in good health. CDR3 loop: CASSVGLAAYNEQFF. CDR3 nucleotide sequence: TGTGCCAGCAGCGTAGGACTAGCGGCTTACAATGAGCAGTTCTTC.